Below are 20 T cell receptor beta chains sequenced from a single sample in a study of blood T cell repertoires in COVID-19 (dated by TCRdb to 2020 to 2021). The library was built by means of the immunoSEQ multiplex PCR assay. TCRdb's version of the immuneACCESS table is confined to in-frame rearrangements and falls short of the full clone set. An unresolved V gene accounts for under half of the shortfall where checked; the remainder is of unknown origin. The sample table shows over 200,000 clones, and almost 85% are seen once. Approximately 8.1% of the sample goes to the ten largest clones. Material: peripheral blood. The source of these receptors is a woman in her 50s with active or convalescent COVID-19.

The CDR3 nucleotides read TGTGCCACCAGTGATTTGGGGAGTGGGAATCAGCCCCAGCATTTT. It encodes CATSDLGSGNQPQHF. V usage is TRBV24-1 and J usage is TRBJ1-5; no reliable D call. The germline V and J ends were trimmed by 0 bases and 4 bases, with 9 bases remaining between them. From germline, CDR1 is KGHDR and CDR2 SFDVKD. This CDR3 region has 15 residues.

The count of this clone is one. This chain uses TRBV21-1 with TRBJ2-7; the table's D call of TRBD2 was not tested on the DNA. TRBV21-1 represents a pseudogene. The length of the CDR3 is 18 residues. CDR3 coding DNA: TGTGCCAGCAGCAAAGAAGTGAGTGCGGGACTAGCGGGTTCCGAGCAGTACTTC. Residues: CASSKEVSAGLAGSEQYF.

The chain combines TRBV10-3 with TRBJ2-1, with 10 nucleotides matching TRBD2. From germline, CDR1 is ENHRY and CDR2 SYGVKD. Trimming removed 11 bases from V and 8 bases from J; junction bases left unmatched: 6. The CDR3 runs to 12 residues. In DNA form, the CDR3 reads TGTGCCTATGCTAGCGGGAGCGATGAGCAGTTCTTC. It yields the protein CAYASGSDEQFF.

This clone occurred once. The rearrangement uses TRBV11-2 and TRBJ1-2; TRBD1 aligns across 10 bases. V trimming: 8 bases; J trimming: 1 base; junction bases outside the gene matches: 10. Germline V gene lookup returns CDR1 SGHAT and CDR2 FQNNGV. The CDR3 has 16 amino acids. CDR3 DNA: TGTGCCAGCGCACCTTCACGGGACAGGGGTAACTATGGCTACACCTTC. It translates to CASAPSRDRGNYGYTF.

The CDR3 DNA reads TGTGCCAGCACCTCGGGGGACAGTAGTGGCTACACCTTC. Its translation: CASTSGDSSGYTF. The gene calls are TRBV5-5 and TRBJ1-2, with 7 bases matching TRBD1. This CDR3 has 13 amino acids. The V and J ends lost 6 bases and 7 bases, in that order; junction bases with no gene match: 9. Germline loops: CDR1 SGHKS, CDR2 YYEKEE (reference sequence).

The chain is built from TRBV4-2 and TRBJ2-2; D perhaps matches TRBD2 (5 bases). V was clipped by 0 bases and J by 5 bases, with 10 bases between them. Germline V gene lookup returns CDR1 LGHNA and CDR2 YNFKEQ. The length of the CDR3 is 15 residues. CDR3 coding DNA: TGTGCCAGCAGCCAAGAAAGAGGACTTACCGGGGAGCTGTTTTTT. It specifies CASSQERGLTGELFF.

In its sample, this clone was seen once. The chain links TRBV3-1 (or the pseudogene TRBV3-2) to TRBJ1-5; D possibly corresponds to TRBD1 (5 bases). Trimming pared 0 bases from V and 7 bases from J, leaving 13 bases between. From germline, CDR1 is LGHDT and CDR2 YNNKEL (reference sequence). This CDR3 is 15 amino acids long. Here the CDR3 reads CASSQDRQSGQPQHF. For the CDR3, the DNA is TGTGCCAGCAGCCAAGACCGACAGTCCGGGCAGCCCCAGCATTTT.

The V call is TRBV5-4, the J call TRBJ1-1, with D perhaps TRBD1 (6 bases). This CDR3 is built from 14 residues. CDR1 is SGHNT, CDR2 YYREEE, per germline (reference sequence). V lost 4 bases and J lost 1, with 11 bases in between. CDR3 coding DNA: TGTGCCAGCAGCCTACAGGGAACGAACACTGAAGCTTTCTTT. Translating gives CASSLQGTNTEAFF.

This clone showed up just once. This chain joins TRBV25-1 and TRBJ2-7; TRBD2 might be the D (6 bases). The V gene's germline CDR1 is MGHDK and CDR2 SYGVNS. CDR3 length: 17 amino acids. The V gene lost 5 bases and the J gene lost 6 bases, with 26 bases spanning the gap. DNA of the CDR3: TGTGCCAGCAGTTCATTCCTCCGGGACGGGGGAAAGACCGAGCAGTACGTC. This encodes CASSSFLRDGGKTEQYV.

The chain joins TRBV21-1 to TRBJ2-7; the table gives TRBD1 as D, unverified against the DNA. TRBV21-1 is assigned pseudogene status. CDR3 length equals 17 residues. In DNA form, the CDR3 reads TGTGCCAGCAGCAAAGTACCAGGTGCAAAGGTGACCTACGAGCAGTACGTC. This gives the protein CASSKVPGAKVTYEQYV.

J is TRBJ2-3 and V is TRBV20-1; a weak D match, TRBD2 (5 bases). Per germline, CDR1 DFQATT and CDR2 SNEGSKA (reference sequence). The germline V and J ends were trimmed by 3 bases and 3 bases, with 13 bases remaining between them. The CDR3 runs to 14 residues. CDR3 sequence: CSASDRGGTDTQYF. The CDR3 nucleotides are TGCAGTGCTAGTGACCGGGGTGGTACAGATACGCAGTATTTT.

V gene TRBV28 combines with J gene TRBJ1-5, with D possibly being TRBD1 (5 bases). Trimming removed 7 bases at V and 5 bases at J, with 12 bases between. This CDR3 is built from 13 residues. Germline CDR1 is MDHEN and CDR2 is SYDVKM. CDR3 DNA sequence: TGTGCCAGCAACCGGGGCGGGGATCAGCCCCAGCATTTT. Translated: CASNRGGDQPQHF.

This chain joins TRBV19 and TRBJ1-1; D is perhaps TRBD1 (5 bases). V lost 5 bases and J 3 bases, leaving 16 bases between the germline ends. Germline CDR1 and CDR2: LNHDA and SQIVND (reference sequence). The CDR3 totals 15 residues. DNA for the CDR3: TGTGCCAGTAGTCCCGGGGGGAGATGGGACACTGAAGCTTTCTTT. This sequence encodes CASSPGGRWDTEAFF.

The rearrangement links TRBV19 to TRBJ1-2; D gene uncertain. With 4 bases removed from V and 8 bases from J, the gap between germline ends came to 14 bases. The CDR3 has 13 amino acids. Germline V gene sequence: CDR1 LNHDA, CDR2 SQIVND (reference sequence). The CDR3: CASSSDPVGGYTF. CDR3 bases: TGTGCCAGTAGTAGTGACCCCGTCGGGGGCTACACCTTC.

The chain combines TRBV28 with TRBJ1-2; the match to TRBD1 covers 10 bases. V was pared by 6 bases and J by 6 bases, with 10 bases of the junction left unmatched. Germline lookup yields CDR1 MDHEN and CDR2 SYDVKM. The CDR3 spans 15 residues. For the CDR3, the DNA is TGTGCCAGCAGGTTTCCCACGGGACAGGGGAATGGCTACACCTTC. This sequence encodes CASRFPTGQGNGYTF.

The chain employs TRBV7-6 and TRBJ1-1, with a possible D match to TRBD1 (5 bases). The CDR3 has 11 residues. The germline V and J ends were trimmed by 4 bases and 7 bases, with 7 bases remaining between them. The germline V gene has CDR1 SGHVS and CDR2 FNYEAQ. The CDR3 bases are TGTGCCAGCAGCTCGCAGGGTGAAGCTTTCTTT. Translation: CASSSQGEAFF.

The chain joins TRBV5-1 to TRBJ2-7; 14 bases are shared with TRBD2. Germline values: CDR1 SGHRS, CDR2 YFSETQ. There are 17 residues in the CDR3. J was trimmed by 4 bases and V by 0 bases; bases with no gene match: 6. For the CDR3, the DNA is TGCGCCAGCAGCTTGGGACTAGCGGGAGGGCTTGTGTACGAGCAGTACTTC. This codes for CASSLGLAGGLVYEQYF.

This chain joins TRBV6-2 or TRBV6-3 and TRBJ1-1; D not resolved. V lost 2 bases, J lost 3 bases, and 13 bases lay in between. The CDR3 loop spans 15 amino acids. Germline CDR1 and CDR2: MNHEY and SVGEGT. CDR3 DNA sequence: TGTGCCAGCAGTTACCATCAACTCGAGCACACTGAAGCTTTCTTT. This gives the protein CASSYHQLEHTEAFF.

The genes are TRBV30 and TRBJ1-1; the D gene is possibly TRBD1 (5 bases). Germline V gene lookup returns CDR1 GTSNPN and CDR2 SVGIG (reference sequence). This CDR3 is built from 14 residues. Trimming cost V 1 base and J 0 bases, with 9 bases left between them. The DNA of the CDR3 is TGTGCCTGGAGTGGGTGGACAATGAACACTGAAGCTTTCTTT. Its protein is CAWSGWTMNTEAFF.

The chain has TRBV5-6 and TRBJ2-1; no reliable D call. The germline V gene has CDR1 SGHDT and CDR2 YYEEEE. The CDR3 totals 13 residues. V lost 0 bases and J 7 bases, leaving 8 bases between the germline ends. CDR3 bases: TGTGCCAGCAGCTTGGTCTCGGAGAATGAGCAGTTCTTC. Protein product: CASSLVSENEQFF.